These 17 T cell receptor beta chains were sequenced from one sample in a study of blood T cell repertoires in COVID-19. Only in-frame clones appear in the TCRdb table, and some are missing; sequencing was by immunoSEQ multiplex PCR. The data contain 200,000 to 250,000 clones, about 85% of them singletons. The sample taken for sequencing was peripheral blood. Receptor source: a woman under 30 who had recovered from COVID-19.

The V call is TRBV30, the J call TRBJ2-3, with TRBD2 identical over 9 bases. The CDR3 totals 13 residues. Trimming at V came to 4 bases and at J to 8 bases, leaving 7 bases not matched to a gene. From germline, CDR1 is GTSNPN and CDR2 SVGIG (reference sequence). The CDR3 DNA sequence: TGTGCCTGGACCCTTCAGACTAGCGGTACGCAGTATTTT. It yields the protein CAWTLQTSGTQYF.

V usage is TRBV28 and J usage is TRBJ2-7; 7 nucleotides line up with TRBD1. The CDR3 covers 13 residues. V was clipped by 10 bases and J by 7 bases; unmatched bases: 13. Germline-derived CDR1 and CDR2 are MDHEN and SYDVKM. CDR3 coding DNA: TGTGCCACCCGGGCGGACAGGACGGGGGAGCAGTACTTC. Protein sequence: CATRADRTGEQYF.

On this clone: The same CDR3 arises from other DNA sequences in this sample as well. The CDR3, as DNA: TGTGCCAGCAGCCGATCGGGACAGGGCTTATTAAATGAGCAGTTCTTC. It encodes CASSRSGQGLLNEQFF. This rearrangement joins TRBV7-8 to TRBJ2-1; 9 bases are a match to TRBD1. The CDR3 is 16 residues long. Germline CDR1 and CDR2: SGHVS and FQNEAQ. Trimming removed 5 bases from V and 7 bases from J; junction bases left unmatched: 12.

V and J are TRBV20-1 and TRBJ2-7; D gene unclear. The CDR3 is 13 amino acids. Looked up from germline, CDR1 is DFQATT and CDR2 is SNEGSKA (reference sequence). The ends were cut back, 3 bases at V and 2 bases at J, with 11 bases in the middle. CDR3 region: CSASRTATYEQYF. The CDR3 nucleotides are TGCAGTGCTAGTCGTACTGCCACCTACGAGCAGTACTTC.

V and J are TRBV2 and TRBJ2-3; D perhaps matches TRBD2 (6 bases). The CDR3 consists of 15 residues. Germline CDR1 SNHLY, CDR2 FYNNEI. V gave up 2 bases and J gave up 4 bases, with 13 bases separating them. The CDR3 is CASSEPGRGADTQYF. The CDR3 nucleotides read TGTGCCAGCAGTGAACCCGGGAGAGGCGCAGATACGCAGTATTTT. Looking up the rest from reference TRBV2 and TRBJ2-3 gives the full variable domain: EPEVTQTPSHQVTQMGQEVILRCVPISNHLYFYWYRQILGQKVEFLVSFYNNEISEKSEIFDDQFSVERPDGSNFTLKIRSTKLEDSAMYFCASSEPGRGADTQYFGPGTRLTVL.

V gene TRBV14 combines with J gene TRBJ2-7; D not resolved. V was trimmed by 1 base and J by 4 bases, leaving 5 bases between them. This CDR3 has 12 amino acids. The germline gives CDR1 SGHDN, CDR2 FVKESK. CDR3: CASSQAPYEQYF. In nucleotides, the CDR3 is TGTGCCAGCAGCCAAGCTCCTTACGAGCAGTACTTC.

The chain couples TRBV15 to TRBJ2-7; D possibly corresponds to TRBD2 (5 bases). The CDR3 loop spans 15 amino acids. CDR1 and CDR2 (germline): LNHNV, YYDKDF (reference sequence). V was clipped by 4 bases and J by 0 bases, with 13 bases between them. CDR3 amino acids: CATSNWTASSYEQYF. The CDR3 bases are TGTGCCACCAGCAACTGGACTGCCAGCTCCTACGAGCAGTACTTC.

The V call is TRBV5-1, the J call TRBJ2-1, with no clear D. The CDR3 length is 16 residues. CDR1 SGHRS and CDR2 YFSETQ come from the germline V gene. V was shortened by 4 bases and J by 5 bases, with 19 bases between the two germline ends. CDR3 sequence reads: CASSPPTVKSNNEQFF. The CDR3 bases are TGCGCCAGCAGCCCGCCGACTGTGAAGAGCAACAATGAGCAGTTCTTC. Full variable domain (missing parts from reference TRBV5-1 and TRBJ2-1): KAGVTQTPRYLIKTRGQQVTLSCSPISGHRSVSWYQQTPGQGLQFLFEYFSETQRNKGNFPGRFSGRQFSNSRSEMNVSTLELGDSALYLCASSPPTVKSNNEQFFGPGTRLTVL.

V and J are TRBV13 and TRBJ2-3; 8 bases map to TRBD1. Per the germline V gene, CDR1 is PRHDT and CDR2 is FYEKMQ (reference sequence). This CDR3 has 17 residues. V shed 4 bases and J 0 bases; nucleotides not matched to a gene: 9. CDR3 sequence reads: CASSSLSTGDSTDTQYF. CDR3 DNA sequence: TGTGCCAGCAGCTCCCTATCGACAGGGGACAGCACAGATACGCAGTATTTT.

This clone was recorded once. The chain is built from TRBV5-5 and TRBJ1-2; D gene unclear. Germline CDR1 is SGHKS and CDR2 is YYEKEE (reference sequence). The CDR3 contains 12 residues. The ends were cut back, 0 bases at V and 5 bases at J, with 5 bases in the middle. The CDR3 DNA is TGTGCCAGCAGCTTGGGGGAGTATGGCTACACCTTC. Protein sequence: CASSLGEYGYTF.

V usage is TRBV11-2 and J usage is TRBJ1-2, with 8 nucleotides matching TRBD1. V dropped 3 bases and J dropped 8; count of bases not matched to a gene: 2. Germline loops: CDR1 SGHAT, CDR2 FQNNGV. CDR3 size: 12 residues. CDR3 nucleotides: TGTGCCAGCAGCTTGACAGGGGAAGGCTACACCTTC. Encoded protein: CASSLTGEGYTF.

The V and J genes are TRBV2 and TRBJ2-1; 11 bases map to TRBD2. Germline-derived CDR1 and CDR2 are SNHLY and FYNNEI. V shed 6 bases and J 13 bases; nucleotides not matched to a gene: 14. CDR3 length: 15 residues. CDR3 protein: CASRLLAGVFDPQFF. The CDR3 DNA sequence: TGTGCCAGCAGGTTACTAGCGGGAGTCTTCGACCCCCAGTTCTTC.

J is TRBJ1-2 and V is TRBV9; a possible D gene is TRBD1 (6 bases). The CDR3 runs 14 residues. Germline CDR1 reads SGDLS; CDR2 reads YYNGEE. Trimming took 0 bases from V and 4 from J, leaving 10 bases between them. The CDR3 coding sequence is TGTGCCAGCAGCGTAGGGGGGACAAGCTATGGCTACACCTTC. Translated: CASSVGGTSYGYTF.

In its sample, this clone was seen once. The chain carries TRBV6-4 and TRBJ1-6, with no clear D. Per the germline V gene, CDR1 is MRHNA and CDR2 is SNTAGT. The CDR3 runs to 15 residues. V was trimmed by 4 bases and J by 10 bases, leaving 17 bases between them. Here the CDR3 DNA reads TGTGCCAGCAGTGCCCCTCCCGAGGCGGCCTCACCCCTCCACTTT. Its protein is CASSAPPEAASPLHF.

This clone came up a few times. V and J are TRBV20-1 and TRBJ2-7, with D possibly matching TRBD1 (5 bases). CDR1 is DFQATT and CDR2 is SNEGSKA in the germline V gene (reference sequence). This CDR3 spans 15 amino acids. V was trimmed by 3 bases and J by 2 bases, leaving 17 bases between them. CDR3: CSASTSRAGTYEQYF. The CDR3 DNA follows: TGCAGTGCTAGTACGTCGCGTGCAGGGACCTACGAGCAGTACTTC.

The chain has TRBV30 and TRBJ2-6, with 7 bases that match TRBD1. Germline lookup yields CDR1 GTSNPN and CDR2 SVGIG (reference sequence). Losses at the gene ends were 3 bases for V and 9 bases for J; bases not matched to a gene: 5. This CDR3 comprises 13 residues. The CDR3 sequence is CAWRSGGVNVLTF. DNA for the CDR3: TGTGCCTGGAGGTCAGGGGGAGTCAACGTCCTGACTTTC.

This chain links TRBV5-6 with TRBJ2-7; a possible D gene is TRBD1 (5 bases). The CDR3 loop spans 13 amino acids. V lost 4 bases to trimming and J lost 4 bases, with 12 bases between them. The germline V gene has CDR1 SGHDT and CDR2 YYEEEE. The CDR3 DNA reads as TGTGCCAGCAGCACAGACAGAGAGTACGAGCAGTACTTC. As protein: CASSTDREYEQYF.